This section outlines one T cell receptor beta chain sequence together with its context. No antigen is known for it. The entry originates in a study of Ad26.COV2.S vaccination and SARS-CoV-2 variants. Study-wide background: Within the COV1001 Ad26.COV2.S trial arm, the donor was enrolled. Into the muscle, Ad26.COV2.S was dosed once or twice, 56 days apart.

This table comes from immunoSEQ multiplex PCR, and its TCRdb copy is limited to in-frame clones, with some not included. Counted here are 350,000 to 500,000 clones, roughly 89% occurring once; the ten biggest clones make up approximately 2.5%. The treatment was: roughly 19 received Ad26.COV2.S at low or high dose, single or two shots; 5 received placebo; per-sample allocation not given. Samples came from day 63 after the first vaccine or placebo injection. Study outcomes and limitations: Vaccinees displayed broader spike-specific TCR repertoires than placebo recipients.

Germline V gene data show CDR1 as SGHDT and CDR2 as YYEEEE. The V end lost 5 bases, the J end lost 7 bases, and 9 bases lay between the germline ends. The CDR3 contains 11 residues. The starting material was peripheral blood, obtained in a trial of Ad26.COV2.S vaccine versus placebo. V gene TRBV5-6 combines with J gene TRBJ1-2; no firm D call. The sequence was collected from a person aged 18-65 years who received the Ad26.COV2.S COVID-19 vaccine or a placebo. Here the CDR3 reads CASRLRTGYTF. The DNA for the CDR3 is TGTGCCAGCAGGCTCCGTACTGGCTACACCTTC.